The T cell receptor beta chain described here comes from a study of CD8+CD57+ T cells in acquired aplastic anemia. Study details: The study obtained an average of around 3.4 ug of DNA from sorted CD4+ and CD8+ cells.

The germline gives CDR1 MNHEY, CDR2 SVGAGI. The CDR3 extends over 15 amino acids. Trimming took off 6 bases at V and 0 bases at J, with 13 bases between the two ends. Template material for TCR beta VDJ and CDR3 profiling consisted of genomic DNA. TCRdb re-called the reads through MiXCR, storing one row per CDR3 protein. The data contain around 200,000 distinct CDR3 sequences, roughly three fifths of them seen just once; the ten biggest clones take up roughly 42%. There are many counts of this clonotype. Only patients with CD8+CD57+ cell expansion on flow cytometry were chosen for sequencing. The TCR sequence derives from a human donor with aplastic anemia. Specimen: sorted CD4+, CD8+, or CD8+CD57+ T cells (not recorded which) from PBMCs. The chain carries TRBV6-5 and TRBJ2-3; D perhaps matches TRBD1 (5 bases). CDR3 coding DNA: TGTGCCAGCAGCCCATGGCAGGGAAGCACAGATACGCAGTATTTT. Protein sequence: CASSPWQGSTDTQYF.